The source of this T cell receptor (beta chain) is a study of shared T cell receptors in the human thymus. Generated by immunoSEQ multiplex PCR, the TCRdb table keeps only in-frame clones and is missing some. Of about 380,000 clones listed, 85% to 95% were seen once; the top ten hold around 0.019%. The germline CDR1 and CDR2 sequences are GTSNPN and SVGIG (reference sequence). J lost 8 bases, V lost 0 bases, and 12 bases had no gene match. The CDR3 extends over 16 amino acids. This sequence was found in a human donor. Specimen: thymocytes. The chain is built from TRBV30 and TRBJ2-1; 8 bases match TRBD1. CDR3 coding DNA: TGTGCCTGGAGTGTATCCGGACAGGGCCCATCAGATGAGCAGTTCTTC. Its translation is CAWSVSGQGPSDEQFF.